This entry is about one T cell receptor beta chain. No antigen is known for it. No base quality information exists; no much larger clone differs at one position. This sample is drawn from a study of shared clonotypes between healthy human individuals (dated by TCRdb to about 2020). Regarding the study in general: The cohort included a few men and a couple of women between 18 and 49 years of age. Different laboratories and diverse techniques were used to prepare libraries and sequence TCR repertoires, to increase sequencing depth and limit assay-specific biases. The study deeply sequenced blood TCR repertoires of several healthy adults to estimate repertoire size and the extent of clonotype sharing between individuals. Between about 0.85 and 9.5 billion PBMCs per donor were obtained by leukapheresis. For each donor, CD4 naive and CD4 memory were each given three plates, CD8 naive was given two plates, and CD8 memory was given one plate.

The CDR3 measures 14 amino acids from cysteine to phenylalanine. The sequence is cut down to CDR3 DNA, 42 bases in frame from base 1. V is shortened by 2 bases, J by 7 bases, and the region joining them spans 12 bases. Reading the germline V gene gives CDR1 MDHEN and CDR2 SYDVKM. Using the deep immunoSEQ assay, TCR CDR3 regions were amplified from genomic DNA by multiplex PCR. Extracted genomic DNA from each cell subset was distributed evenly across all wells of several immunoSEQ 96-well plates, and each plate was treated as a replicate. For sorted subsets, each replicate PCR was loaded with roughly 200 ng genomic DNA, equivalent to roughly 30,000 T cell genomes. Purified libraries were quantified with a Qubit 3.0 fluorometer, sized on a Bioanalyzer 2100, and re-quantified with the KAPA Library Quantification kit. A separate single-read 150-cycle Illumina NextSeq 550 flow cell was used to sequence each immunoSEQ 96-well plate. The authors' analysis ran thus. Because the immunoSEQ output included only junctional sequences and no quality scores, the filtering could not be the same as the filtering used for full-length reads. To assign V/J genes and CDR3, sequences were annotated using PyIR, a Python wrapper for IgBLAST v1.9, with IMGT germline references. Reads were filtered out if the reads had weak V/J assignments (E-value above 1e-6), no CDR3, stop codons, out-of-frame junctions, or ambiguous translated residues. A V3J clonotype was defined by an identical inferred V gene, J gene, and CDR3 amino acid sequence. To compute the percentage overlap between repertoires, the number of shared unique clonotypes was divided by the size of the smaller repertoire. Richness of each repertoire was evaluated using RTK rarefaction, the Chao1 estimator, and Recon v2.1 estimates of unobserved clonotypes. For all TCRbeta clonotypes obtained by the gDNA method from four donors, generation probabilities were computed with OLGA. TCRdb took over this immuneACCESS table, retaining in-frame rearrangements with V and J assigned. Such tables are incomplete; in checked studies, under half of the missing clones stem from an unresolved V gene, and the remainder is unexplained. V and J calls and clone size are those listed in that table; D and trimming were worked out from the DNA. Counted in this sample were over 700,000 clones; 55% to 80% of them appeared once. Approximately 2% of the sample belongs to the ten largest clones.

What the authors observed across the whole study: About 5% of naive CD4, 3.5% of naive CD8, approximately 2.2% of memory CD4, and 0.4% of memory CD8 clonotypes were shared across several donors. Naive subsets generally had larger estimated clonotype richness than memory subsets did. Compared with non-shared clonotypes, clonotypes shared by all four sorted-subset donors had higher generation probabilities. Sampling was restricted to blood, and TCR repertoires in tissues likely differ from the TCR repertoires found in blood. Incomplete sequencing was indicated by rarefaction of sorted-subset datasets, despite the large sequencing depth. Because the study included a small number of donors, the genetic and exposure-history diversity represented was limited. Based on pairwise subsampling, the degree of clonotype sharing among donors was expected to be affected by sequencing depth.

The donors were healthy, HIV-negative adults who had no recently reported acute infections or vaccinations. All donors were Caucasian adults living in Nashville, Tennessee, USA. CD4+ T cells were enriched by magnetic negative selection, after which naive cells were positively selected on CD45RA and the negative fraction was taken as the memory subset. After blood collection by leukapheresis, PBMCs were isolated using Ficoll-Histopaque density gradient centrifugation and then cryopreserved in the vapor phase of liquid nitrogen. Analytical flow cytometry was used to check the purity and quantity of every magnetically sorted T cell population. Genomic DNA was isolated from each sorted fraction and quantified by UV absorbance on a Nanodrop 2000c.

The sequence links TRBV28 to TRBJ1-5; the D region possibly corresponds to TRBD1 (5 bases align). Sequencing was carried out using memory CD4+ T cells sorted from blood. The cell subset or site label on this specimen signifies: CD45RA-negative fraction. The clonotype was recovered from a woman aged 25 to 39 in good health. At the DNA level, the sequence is TGTGCCAGCAGTTTAGGGGGAGGGGTCCAGCCCCAGCATTTT. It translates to CASSLGGGVQPQHF.